Below are 18 T cell receptor beta chains sequenced from a single sample in a study of T cell repertoires in cytomegalovirus infection. A single record per CDR3 protein comes from TCRdb applying MiXCR to the reads. The profile shows about 450,000 distinct CDR3 sequences, approximately 30% of them singletons. The sample taken for sequencing was PBMCs. Receptor source: a human donor in good health (CMV status not recorded). Some clones in this sample may be carry-over from other donors' samples.

Only a few counts were recorded for this clonotype. The chain is built from TRBV10-1 and TRBJ2-5; 7 nucleotides align to TRBD2. V lost 3 bases, J lost 3 bases, and 10 bases stayed unmatched. Germline CDR1 is WNHNN and CDR2 is SYGVQD (reference sequence). The length of the CDR3 is 16 residues. DNA of the CDR3: TGCGCCAGCAGTGAAGGGCTAGCGGTCCACGAAGAGACCCAGTACTTC. Translation gives CASSEGLAVHEETQYF.

This clonotype was seen a handful of times. CDR3 DNA sequence: TGTGCCAGCAGTTACGCCGATCCACGAGGGGCGGCCTACGAGCAGTACTTC. It translates to CASSYADPRGAAYEQYF. This chain connects TRBV6-6 to TRBJ2-7; the D gene could be TRBD1 or TRBD2 (5 bases each). The CDR3 runs 17 residues. Germline V gives CDR1 MNHNY, CDR2 SVGAGI (reference sequence). V shed 2 bases and J shed 2 bases, with 19 bases lying between them.

In its sample, this clonotype was seen a few times. The rearrangement joins TRBV11-1 to TRBJ2-3; 7 nucleotides align to TRBD1. Germline lookup yields CDR1 SGHAT and CDR2 FQDESV (reference sequence). This CDR3 is built from 13 residues. The V segment lost 4 bases and the J segment 8 bases; nucleotides outside the gene matches: 6. CDR3 residues: CASSSSGQTTQYF. DNA of the CDR3: TGTGCCAGCAGCTCGTCGGGACAGACTACGCAGTATTTT.

This sequence joins TRBV9 and TRBJ1-2; 7 bases align to TRBD1. Germline CDR1 reads SGDLS; CDR2 reads YYNGEE. This CDR3 has 16 residues. V shed 3 bases and J 0 bases; nucleotides not matched to a gene: 8. CDR3 bases: TGTGCCAGCAGCGCTCGACAGGGACCAGCTAACTATGGCTACACCTTC. Its protein product is CASSARQGPANYGYTF.

This clonotype has ten or more counts. The chain joins TRBV7-2 to TRBJ2-7; 9 bases line up with TRBD1. After removal of 5 bases from V and 0 bases from J, the junction contained 5 bases not matched to a gene. Germline V lookup: CDR1 SGHTA, CDR2 FQGNSA. This CDR3 has 15 amino acids. CDR3 DNA: TGTGCCAGCAGCGCAGGACAGGGGCCCTCCTACGAGCAGTACTTC. Translated, it gives CASSAGQGPSYEQYF.

The chain recombines TRBV25-1 with TRBJ1-6, with TRBD1 as a possible D gene (6 bases). The CDR3 runs 14 residues. Germline CDR1 and CDR2: MGHDK and SYGVNS. Trimming cost V 1 base and J 10 bases, with 11 bases left between them. The CDR3: CASSEFGTTSPLHF. The CDR3 nucleotides read TGTGCCAGCAGTGAATTCGGGACAACCTCACCCCTCCACTTT.

This clonotype was found many times. CDR3 protein: CASSYSKGIYEQYF. CDR3 sequence (DNA): TGTGCCAGCAGTTACTCGAAGGGGATCTACGAGCAGTACTTC. This chain uses TRBV6-5 with TRBJ2-7, with D possibly matching TRBD1 (5 bases). Trimming removed 0 bases at V and 3 bases at J, with 9 bases between. CDR1 is MNHEY and CDR2 is SVGAGI in the germline V gene. This CDR3 region has 14 residues.

This chain uses TRBV7-9 with TRBJ1-1; no definite D call. The V gene lost 0 bases and the J gene lost 1 base, with 12 bases spanning the gap. This CDR3 spans 16 amino acids. From germline, CDR1 is SEHNR and CDR2 FQNEAQ (reference sequence). The CDR3 protein is CASSLAWEGPNTEAFF. For the CDR3, the DNA is TGTGCCAGCAGCTTAGCGTGGGAAGGACCGAACACTGAAGCTTTCTTT.

Regarding this clonotype: The junction does not match germline at one end; this may be a read error. The V call is TRBV15, the J call TRBJ2-2, with D possibly called TRBD1 or TRBD2 (5 bases each). Germline CDR1 and CDR2: LNHNV and YYDKDF (reference sequence). The length of the CDR3 is 13 residues. The CDR3 DNA follows: TGTTCCACCAGCGGAATCAGGGACGAGGAGCTGTTTTTT. This codes for CSTSGIRDEELFF.

This clonotype was seen only a few times. This sequence joins TRBV14 and TRBJ1-1, with 9 bases aligning to TRBD1. With 2 bases clipped from V and 7 bases from J, the junction kept 11 bases outside the gene matches. Per germline, CDR1 SGHDN and CDR2 FVKESK. The CDR3 has 16 amino acids. The CDR3 DNA follows: TGTGCCAGCAGCCAACTCCTGGGGACAGGGATAATTGAAGCTTTCTTT. Encoded protein: CASSQLLGTGIIEAFF. The full variable domain, with the rest looked up from reference TRBV14 and TRBJ1-1, is EAGVTQFPSHSVIEKGQTVTLRCDPISGHDNLYWYRRVMGKEIKFLLHFVKESKQDESGMPNNRFLAERTGGTYSTLKVQPAELEDSGVYFCASSQLLGTGIIEAFFGQGTRLTVV.

V is TRBV7-9 and J is TRBJ2-7; D may be TRBD2 (7 bases). Germline V CDR1 and CDR2: SEHNR, FQNEAQ (reference sequence). V lost 5 bases and J 4 bases, leaving 15 bases between the germline ends. This CDR3 region has 14 residues. As DNA, the CDR3 is TGTGCCAGCAGCCCCCGGGGGCGGGGGTACGAGCAGTACTTC. Encoded protein: CASSPRGRGYEQYF.

This clonotype was counted at least ten times. This rearrangement joins TRBV7-8 to TRBJ2-7, with D tentatively TRBD1 (5 bases). This CDR3 comprises 14 residues. Germline assignment: CDR1 SGHVS and CDR2 FQNEAQ. V gave up 1 base and J gave up 2 bases, with 9 bases separating them. The DNA for the CDR3 is TGTGCCAGCAGCTTAGACGCAGGGCCCTACGAGCAGTACTTC. Translation gives CASSLDAGPYEQYF.

Ten or more counts support this clonotype. The gene calls are TRBV7-2 and TRBJ1-1, with a possible D match to TRBD1 (6 bases). V was cut by 4 bases and J by 4 bases, with 10 bases left in between. The CDR3 is 13 amino acids. CDR1 SGHTA and CDR2 FQGNSA come from the germline V gene. For the CDR3, the DNA is TGTGCCAGCAGCTGGACAGTAGGCACTGAAGCTTTCTTT. This codes for CASSWTVGTEAFF.

This chain connects TRBV14 to TRBJ2-2, with TRBD2 as a possible D gene (5 bases). Per the germline V gene, CDR1 is SGHDN and CDR2 is FVKESK. Trimming took 2 bases from V and 4 from J, leaving 17 bases between them. This CDR3 region has 17 residues. CDR3 protein: CASSQRDLPLGTGELFF. In nucleotides, the CDR3 is TGTGCCAGCAGCCAACGGGATCTACCGTTGGGCACCGGGGAGCTGTTTTTT.

The V gene is TRBV19, the J gene TRBJ1-2; TRBD1 is a possible D gene (5 bases). V was clipped by 9 bases and J by 0 bases, with 8 bases between them. CDR3 length equals 12 residues. Germline V lookup: CDR1 LNHDA, CDR2 SQIVND (reference sequence). The CDR3 is CASRDPNYGYTF. The CDR3 nucleotides are TGTGCCAGCCGGGACCCTAACTATGGCTACACCTTC.

Remarks on this clonotype: The CDR3 carries no conserved terminal phenylalanine or tryptophan, so it likely arises from a read error. V gene TRBV2 combines with J gene TRBJ2-5; 7 nucleotides agree with TRBD1. Germline loops: CDR1 SNHLY, CDR2 FYNNEI. There are 12 residues in the CDR3. CDR3 in DNA: TGTGCCAGAAAAAGGGGGCAAGGGACCCAGTACCTC. Translating gives CARKRGQGTQYL.

This clonotype was picked up a small number of times. The chain links TRBV29-1 to TRBJ2-2, with D tentatively TRBD1 (6 bases). This CDR3 region has 13 residues. Germline V CDR1 and CDR2: SQVTM, ANQGSEA. V lost 7 bases to trimming and J lost 5 bases, with 14 bases between them. The CDR3 bases are TGCAGCGCTCCAGATACAGGGACCGGGGAGCTGTTTTTT. Protein sequence: CSAPDTGTGELFF.

The chain links TRBV11-2 to TRBJ2-2; no clear D. The germline gives CDR1 SGHAT, CDR2 FQNNGV. This CDR3 contains 15 residues. Deletions cut 2 bases from V and 0 bases from J, with 7 bases between. The CDR3 DNA reads as TGTGCCAGCAGCTTAAGAACAACGAACACCGGGGAGCTGTTTTTT. This codes for CASSLRTTNTGELFF.